The 13 T cell receptor beta chains given below trace back to one sample, sequenced in a study of Tregs in tolerant kidney transplant recipients. The table came from immunoSEQ multiplex PCR; TCRdb's copy has only in-frame clones and leaves some out. The table shows just over 15,000 clones, with more than 50% occurring only once. CFSE-labeled recipient PBMCs were cultured more than five days with irradiated graft donor PBMCs, then FACS-sorted. Which antigens these TCRs recognize remains unknown. This sample comprised CD4+ T cells from blood cultured with allogeneic cells, obtained before the transplant. The source is a human patient who received a combined kidney and bone marrow transplant.

This chain joins TRBV11-3 and TRBJ2-7; D gene unclear. The CDR3 has 12 amino acids. Between the trimmed V and J ends, which lost 0 bases and 6 bases, there was a span of 6 bases. Germline lookup yields CDR1 SGHNT and CDR2 YENEEA. For the CDR3, the DNA is TGTGCCAGCAGCTTAGAGTATTCCGAGCAGTACTTC. This translates into CASSLEYSEQYF. Drawing the rest from reference TRBV11-3 and TRBJ2-7, the complete variable domain is EAGVVQSPRYKIIEKKQPVAFWCNPISGHNTLYWYLQNLGQGPELLIRYENEEAVDDSQLPKDRFSAERLKGVDSTLKIQPAELGDSAVYLCASSLEYSEQYFGPGTRLTVT.

The chain recombines TRBV5-4 with TRBJ2-7; 9 nucleotides agree with TRBD1. After removal of 5 bases from V and 6 bases from J, the junction contained 12 bases not matched to a gene. CDR1 SGHNT and CDR2 YYREEE come from the germline V gene (reference sequence). CDR3 length equals 15 residues. The CDR3 DNA is TGTGCCAGCAGATCCACAGGGGGCGCTCGTGGCGAGCAGTACTTC. Its protein product is CASRSTGGARGEQYF.

This clone was counted between two and nine times. This chain connects TRBV9 to TRBJ2-3; TRBD2 matches at 7 bases. This CDR3 region has 15 residues. Germline CDR1 and CDR2: SGDLS and YYNGEE. Losses at the gene ends were 2 bases for V and 5 bases for J; bases not matched to a gene: 8. CDR3 in DNA: TGTGCCAGCAGCGTTAGCGGGTTAAAGGGAGATACGCAGTATTTT. Its protein is CASSVSGLKGDTQYF.

This clone was seen a handful of times. The V gene is TRBV4-3, the J gene TRBJ1-4, with D uncertain. Germline V CDR1 and CDR2: LGHNA, YSLEER. V shed 1 base and J shed 5 bases, with 5 bases lying between them. The CDR3 runs 13 residues. The CDR3 here is CASSQAVNEKLFF. As DNA, the CDR3 is TGCGCCAGCAGCCAAGCGGTGAATGAAAAACTGTTTTTT.

This clone is classed as large (0.1 to 1%). The chain recombines TRBV22-1 with TRBJ1-1. TRBV22-1 corresponds to a pseudogene. The CDR3 runs to 12 residues. The CDR3 nucleotides read TGTCCTGGGAGCGTTACTCGCGCTGAAGCTTTCTTT. Translation: CPGSVTRAEAFF.

This clone is deemed medium-sized. V and J are TRBV5-6 and TRBJ1-1; D not resolved. The CDR3 covers 12 residues. Trimming shortened V by 4 bases and J by 7 bases, and 11 bases separated the two germline ends. From germline, CDR1 is SGHDT and CDR2 YYEEEE. The CDR3 coding sequence is TGTGCCAGCAGCCGCGTAAGATATGAAGCTTTCTTT. Translated: CASSRVRYEAFF. The full variable domain, in which reference TRBV5-6 and TRBJ1-1 provide the parts outside the CDR3, is DAGVTQSPTHLIKTRGQQVTLRCSPKSGHDTVSWYQQALGQGPQFIFQYYEEEERQRGNFPDRFSGHQFPNYSSELNVNALLLGDSALYLCASSRVRYEAFFGQGTRLTVV.

This clone has more than one count but fewer than ten. The chain employs TRBV7-2 and TRBJ2-3, with 8 bases identical to TRBD2. The CDR3 length is 17 residues. Germline V gene data show CDR1 as SGHTA and CDR2 as FQGNSA. The J segment lost 2 bases and the V segment lost 2 bases, leaving 9 bases of the junction unmatched. Here the CDR3 DNA reads TGTGCCAGCAGCTTACTCGCGGGAGGCCCTCTCACAGATACGCAGTATTTT. Amino acids: CASSLLAGGPLTDTQYF.

This clone was seen just once. The chain joins TRBV9 to TRBJ2-2, with TRBD2 as a possible D gene (6 bases). Trimming cost V 5 bases and J 1 base, with 9 bases left between them. This CDR3 has 14 amino acids. Germline V lookup: CDR1 SGDLS, CDR2 YYNGEE. CDR3 loop: CASRTSLNTGELFF. CDR3 bases: TGTGCCAGCAGAACTAGCCTGAACACCGGGGAGCTGTTTTTT. The whole variable domain, remainder taken from reference TRBV9 and TRBJ2-2, is DSGVTQTPKHLITATGQRVTLRCSPRSGDLSVYWYQQSLDQGLQFLIQYYNGEERAKGNILERFSAQQFPDLHSELNLSSLELGDSALYFCASRTSLNTGELFFGEGSRLTVL.

This sequence joins TRBV7-9 and TRBJ2-3; TRBD1 aligns across 9 bases. This CDR3 has 16 residues. The V and J ends lost 6 bases and 3 bases, in that order; junction bases with no gene match: 10. Germline V gene data show CDR1 as SEHNR and CDR2 as FQNEAQ (reference sequence). CDR3: CASSDGQGIRTDTQYF. The CDR3 DNA reads TGTGCCAGCAGTGACGGACAGGGGATACGGACAGATACGCAGTATTTT.

This chain uses TRBV6-4 with TRBJ2-1, with TRBD2 matching 11 bases. This CDR3 region has 15 residues. The junction had 5 bases not matched to a gene; V was cut back by 6 bases and J by 4 bases. Germline CDR1 reads MRHNA; CDR2 reads SNTAGT. CDR3 region: CASSLAGGNYNEQFF. The CDR3 DNA is TGTGCCAGCAGCCTAGCGGGGGGCAATTACAATGAGCAGTTCTTC.

This chain joins TRBV7-2 and TRBJ2-5; 7 bases are shared with TRBD1. The CDR3 has 13 residues. With 5 bases clipped from V and 5 bases from J, the junction kept 5 bases outside the gene matches. CDR1 is SGHTA, CDR2 FQGNSA, per germline. CDR3 bases: TGTGCCAGCAGCAAAGACAGGGCTGAGACCCAGTACTTC. Its translation: CASSKDRAETQYF.

The chain carries TRBV2 and TRBJ1-2, with no clear D. The germline V and J ends were trimmed by 5 bases and 4 bases, with 8 bases remaining between them. Germline CDR1 and CDR2: SNHLY and FYNNEI. This CDR3 contains 12 residues. CDR3 sequence (DNA): TGTGCCAGCAGTTCGTCCCCCTATGGCTACACCTTC. Its translation: CASSSSPYGYTF.

This clone rates as medium-sized. The rearrangement joins TRBV2 to TRBJ1-6; no clear D. Germline lookup yields CDR1 SNHLY and CDR2 FYNNEI. V lost 4 bases and J 7 bases, leaving 17 bases between the germline ends. The CDR3 loop spans 16 amino acids. CDR3 bases: TGTGCCAGCAGTGCCCGGTCCTCAAGGGAGAATTCACCCCTCCACTTT. Its protein is CASSARSSRENSPLHF.